One and the same sample provided the 2 T cell receptor beta chains below, sequenced in a study of cytomegalovirus exposure and HLA in healthy donors. The study ran its PCR with 60 Vbeta and 13 Jbeta primers. Repertoires were generated with immunoSEQ multiplex PCR, while TCRdb's copy carries only in-frame clones and drops some. Of around 140,000 clones in the sample, about three quarters were seen once. The sample was PBMCs. These receptors all stem from a man in his fifties or sixties in good health and CMV-seropositive.

The chain combines TRBV6-5 with TRBJ2-7; maybe TRBD1 (5 bases). Per the germline V gene, CDR1 is MNHEY and CDR2 is SVGAGI. V lost 8 bases and J lost 5, with 19 bases in between. The CDR3 spans 14 residues. CDR3 region: CASHIGEGNHEQYF. The CDR3 region has the DNA TGTGCCAGCCACATAGGGGAAGGGAACCACGAGCAGTACTTC.

This chain uses TRBV6-1 with TRBJ2-5, with no clear D. Germline assignment: CDR1 MNHNS and CDR2 SASEGT. The CDR3 has 13 amino acids. The V gene lost 4 bases and the J gene lost 3 bases, with 9 bases spanning the gap. The CDR3 DNA sequence: TGTGCCAGCAGTGTAGAGACAAAAGAGACCCAGTACTTC. Translated: CASSVETKETQYF.